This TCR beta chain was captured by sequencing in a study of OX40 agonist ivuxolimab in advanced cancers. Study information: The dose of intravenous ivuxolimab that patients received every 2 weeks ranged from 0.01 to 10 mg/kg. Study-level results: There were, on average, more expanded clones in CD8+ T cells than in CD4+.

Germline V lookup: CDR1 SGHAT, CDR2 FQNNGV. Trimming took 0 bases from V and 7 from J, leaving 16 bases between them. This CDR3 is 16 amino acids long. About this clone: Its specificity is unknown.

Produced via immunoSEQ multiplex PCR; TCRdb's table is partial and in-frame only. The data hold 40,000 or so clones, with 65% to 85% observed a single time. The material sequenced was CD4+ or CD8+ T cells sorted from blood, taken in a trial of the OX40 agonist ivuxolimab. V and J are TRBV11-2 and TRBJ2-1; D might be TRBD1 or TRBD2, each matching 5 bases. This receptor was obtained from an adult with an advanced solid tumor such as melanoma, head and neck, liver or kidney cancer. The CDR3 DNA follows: TGTGCCAGCAGCTTAGACGGGGCAGGGACGTGGAATGAGCAGTTCTTC. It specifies CASSLDGAGTWNEQFF.